This T cell receptor (beta chain) was retrieved from a study of T cell responses to AZD1222 COVID-19 vaccine. CDR1 and CDR2 from the germline V gene are MNHEY and SVGAGI. The length of the CDR3 is 15 residues. The V gene lost 0 bases and the J gene lost 7 bases, with 14 bases spanning the gap. TCRdb's table, derived via immunoSEQ multiplex PCR, lists solely in-frame clones and lacks some. The profile covers over 45,000 clones, with more than 70% appearing a single time and more than 12% taken by the ten largest. The chain combines TRBV6-5 with TRBJ2-3, with D perhaps TRBD1 or TRBD2 (5 bases each). The starting material was peripheral blood, obtained 28 days after the second AZD1222 dose. This clonotype originated in an adult who received the AZD1222 COVID-19 vaccine. CDR3 nucleotides: TGTGCCAGCAGTTACTCAAGCCGGGACCCGAATACGCAGTATTTT. As protein: CASSYSSRDPNTQYF.